Included here is one T cell receptor (beta chain) sequence, with context. The antigen remains undetermined. The data originate from a study of identical twins. Study conclusions and caveats: It was possible that invariant MAIT and iNKT cells partly confounded the zero-insertion analyses.

Looked up from germline, CDR1 is SGHTA and CDR2 is FQGNSA. The CDR3 covers 17 residues. V was trimmed by 6 bases and J by 0 bases, leaving 21 bases between them. From the 5' RACE reads, TCRdb called clonotypes with MiXCR, one entry per CDR3 protein. The table lists about 250,000 distinct CDR3 sequences, around 8% of them singletons. Donors uniformly comprised healthy Caucasians. The same data also went into a second study, on yellow fever vaccine responses in identical twins.

Sample: CD8+ T cells sorted from blood. The clonotype was recovered from a woman aged 18-35 years in good health. V and J are TRBV7-2 and TRBJ2-7, with D possibly being TRBD2 (6 bases). DNA for the CDR3: TGTGCCAGCAGTTTAAGAGGGACTCCCGACAACTCCTACGAGCAGTACTTC. This sequence encodes CASSLRGTPDNSYEQYF.